The TCR beta chain described here comes from a study of cytomegalovirus exposure and HLA in healthy donors. Broader study findings: Usually a TCR sequence was rare, but some public TCRs were found in many donors. Later analysis reportedly placed an Asian-associated ancestry cluster below the roughly 600-donor mean in N-insertions. Accounts indicate the classifier identified cytomegalovirus status with strong specificity and sensitivity.

The PCR used 60 Vbeta and 13 Jbeta primers. Method: immunoSEQ multiplex PCR; TCRdb's copy keeps in-frame clones and lacks some. The sample holds about 160,000 clones, around 80% seen once. This clone was seen a single time. Its matching antigen is unknown. This CDR3 has 15 amino acids. Per germline, CDR1 LNHDA and CDR2 SQIVND (reference sequence). Trimming cost V 1 base and J 0 bases, with 9 bases left between them. The sequenced sample consisted of PBMCs. The origin of this receptor is a girl under 18 in good health and CMV-seropositive. V usage is TRBV19 and J usage is TRBJ1-1; the D gene is possibly TRBD1 (5 bases). The CDR3 nucleotides read TGTGCCAGTAGTATAGTGCAGGGTGTGAACACTGAAGCTTTCTTT. This gives the protein CASSIVQGVNTEAFF.